These T cell receptor beta chains were read from a single sample in a study of blood T cell repertoires in COVID-19. TCRdb's table, derived via immunoSEQ multiplex PCR, lists solely in-frame clones and lacks some. This sample has about 110,000 clones, with about 85% found just once. The material sequenced was peripheral blood. Source of these receptors: a woman aged 70-85 years with acute or convalescent COVID-19. Each CDR3 is given with its conserved first and last residue. A D gene is named only where the DNA matches it firmly. The size field is filled for only some rows; it gives once, few, many or a size class.

V	size	D	J	CDR3	DNA
TRBV7-9	-	TRBD1	TRBJ1-2	CASSLAGTGFGGYTF	TGTGCCAGCAGCTTAGCCGGGACAGGGTTTGGGGGCTACACCTTC
TRBV19	-	-	TRBJ1-5	CASSILGGSNQPQHF	TGTGCCAGTAGTATCTTGGGAGGGAGCAATCAGCCCCAGCATTTT
TRBV9	-	-	TRBJ1-6	CASSVGIGGADSPLHF	TGTGCCAGCAGCGTAGGAATCGGGGGGGCCGATTCACCCCTCCACTTT
TRBV11-3	-	TRBD1	TRBJ2-3	CASSPGTGGWGTDTQYF	TGTGCCAGCAGCCCCGGGACAGGGGGCTGGGGCACAGATACGCAGTATTTT
TRBV30	-	TRBD1	TRBJ1-1	CAWSPGGDEAFF	TGTGCCTGGAGCCCAGGGGGAGATGAAGCTTTCTTT
TRBV3-1/TRBV3-2	-	-	TRBJ1-1	CASSPNPGSGGTEAFF	TGTGCCAGCAGCCCAAACCCAGGGTCCGGGGGGACTGAAGCTTTCTTT
TRBV5-1	-	-	TRBJ1-1	CASSFSRLSNTEAFF	TGCGCCAGCAGCTTCTCCCGACTTTCGAACACTGAAGCTTTCTTT
TRBV5-1	-	-	TRBJ1-2	CASSSSGKFDYGYTF	TGCGCCAGCAGCAGCTCCGGGAAGTTCGATTATGGCTACACCTTC
TRBV5-6	-	-	TRBJ1-2	CASSLVDRAAQGYGYTF	TGTGCCAGCAGCTTGGTTGATAGGGCCGCGCAGGGCTATGGCTACACCTTC
TRBV20-1	few	TRBD2	TRBJ2-1	CKLAGADEQFF	TGCAAGTTAGCGGGAGCCGATGAGCAGTTCTTC
TRBV2	-	TRBD2	TRBJ2-1	CASIRVAGEPGEQFF	TGTGCCAGCATCAGGGTAGCGGGAGAACCTGGTGAGCAGTTCTTC
TRBV4-2	-	-	TRBJ1-4	CASSQDGPTAGEKLFF	TGTGCCAGCAGCCAAGACGGACCCACGGCGGGGGAAAAACTGTTTTTT
TRBV27	-	TRBD1	TRBJ1-2	CASRGQGGYTF	TGTGCCAGCAGAGGACAGGGTGGCTACACCTTC
TRBV28	once	TRBD1	TRBJ1-4	CASSSGTGAEKLFF	TGTGCCAGCAGTAGTGGGACAGGGGCAGAAAAACTGTTTTTT
TRBV4-2	-	TRBD1	TRBJ2-1	CASSRTGGGFGEQFF	TGTGCCAGCAGTCGAACAGGGGGCGGGTTCGGTGAGCAGTTCTTC
TRBV18	-	-	TRBJ1-1	CASSLGQNTEAFF	TGTGCCAGCTCACTCGGACAGAACACTGAAGCTTTCTTT
TRBV5-8	-	-	TRBJ2-2	CASSLSNSPVAGELFF	TGTGCCAGCAGCTTGTCCAACAGCCCAGTCGCCGGGGAGCTGTTTTTT
TRBV18	-	-	TRBJ1-3	CASSLTEAGWTIYF	TGTGCCAGCTCTCTAACAGAAGCAGGTTGGACCATATATTTT
TRBV7-9	-	-	TRBJ2-3	CASSPVLLGTDTQYF	TGTGCCAGCAGCCCGGTACTCCTCGGCACAGATACGCAGTATTTT
TRBV27	-	TRBD2	TRBJ2-5	CASRPSSGARGTQYF	TGTGCCAGCAGACCTTCTAGCGGGGCCCGGGGGACCCAGTACTTC
TRBV5-1	-	-	TRBJ1-1	CASSTVLNTEAFF	TGCGCCAGCAGCACCGTACTTAACACTGAAGCTTTCTTT
TRBV7-2	medium-sized	TRBD1	TRBJ1-6	CASSSGQNSPLHF	TGTGCCAGCAGCTCGGGACAGAATTCACCCCTCCACTTT
TRBV19	-	-	TRBJ1-4	CASSLGSTANEKLFF	TGTGCCAGTAGCCTGGGCAGTACCGCTAATGAAAAACTGTTTTTT
TRBV18	-	-	TRBJ2-3	CASSAPRPDTQYF	TGTGCCAGCTCAGCCCCTAGACCGGATACGCAGTATTTT
TRBV28	few	-	TRBJ1-1	CASSSSQGDTEAFF	TGTGCCAGCAGTTCGTCCCAAGGAGACACTGAAGCTTTCTTT
TRBV7-2	-	-	TRBJ2-3	CASSPRYYAADTQYF	TGTGCCAGCAGTCCCCGGTATTATGCTGCAGATACGCAGTATTTT
TRBV6-5	-	-	TRBJ2-1	CASRKETGTYNEQFF	TGTGCCAGCAGGAAAGAAACAGGGACCTACAATGAGCAGTTCTTC
TRBV19	-	-	TRBJ1-1	CASSTGHRSTSNTEAFF	TGTGCCAGTAGTACCGGACACCGGTCTACTTCGAACACTGAAGCTTTCTTT
TRBV5-6	-	-	TRBJ2-2	CASSPTGANTGELFF	TGTGCCAGCAGCCCTACAGGAGCCAACACCGGGGAGCTGTTTTTT
TRBV7-2	-	TRBD2	TRBJ2-3	CASSPRTSGGSSTDTQYF	TGTGCCAGCAGCCCCCGGACTAGCGGGGGTAGTAGCACAGATACGCAGTATTTT
TRBV27	-	-	TRBJ2-1	CASRLGPTYNEQFF	TGTGCCAGCAGATTAGGGCCCACCTACAATGAGCAGTTCTTC
TRBV19	-	TRBD1	TRBJ2-3	CASRDRGLDTQYF	TGTGCCAGCCGGGACAGGGGGCTTGATACGCAGTATTTT
TRBV4-1	-	-	TRBJ2-1	CASSLHIAGEQFF	TGCGCCAGCAGCCTCCATATAGCCGGTGAGCAGTTCTTC
TRBV7-2	few	-	TRBJ1-2	CASSYSGTYYGYTF	TGTGCCAGCAGCTACTCCGGGACATACTATGGCTACACCTTC
TRBV12-3/TRBV12-4	few	-	TRBJ1-2	CASSQNAYGYTF	TGTGCCAGCAGCCAGAACGCCTATGGCTACACCTTC
TRBV5-4	-	TRBD2	TRBJ2-3	CASSTSGGARTDTQYF	TGTGCCAGCAGCACTAGCGGGGGGGCCCGGACAGATACGCAGTATTTT
TRBV6-1	-	-	TRBJ1-1	CASSDRAGGGTEAFF	TGTGCCAGCAGTGACCGGGCCGGAGGAGGCACTGAAGCTTTCTTT
TRBV5-4	-	-	TRBJ2-2	CASSLLTDTGELFF	TGTGCCAGCAGCCTCCTGACAGACACCGGGGAGCTGTTTTTT
TRBV7-9	-	TRBD1	TRBJ1-5	CASSLEGADFQPQHF	TGTGCCAGCAGCTTAGAGGGGGCGGATTTTCAGCCCCAGCATTTT
TRBV2	-	-	TRBJ1-5	CASRSRGNQPQHF	TGTGCCAGCAGGTCGAGGGGGAATCAGCCCCAGCATTTT
TRBV27	-	-	TRBJ1-1	CASIRQGFYTEAFF	TGTGCCAGCATTCGTCAGGGGTTTTACACTGAAGCTTTCTTT
TRBV3-1/TRBV3-2	-	-	TRBJ2-7	CASSQGLYEQYF	TGTGCCAGCAGCCAAGGACTCTACGAGCAGTACTTC
TRBV27	-	TRBD2	TRBJ2-1	CASRGLAGHGEQFF	TGTGCCAGCAGGGGACTAGCGGGACACGGTGAGCAGTTCTTC
TRBV10-3	-	TRBD1	TRBJ2-2	CATRGRNTGELFF	TGTGCCACGAGGGGGCGAAACACCGGGGAGCTGTTTTTT
TRBV4-2	-	-	TRBJ1-2	CASSQEPNNPNYGYTF	TGTGCCAGCAGCCAAGAGCCGAACAACCCTAACTATGGCTACACCTTC
TRBV29-1	-	-	TRBJ1-2	CSGSTGYGYTF	TGCAGCGGATCTACGGGGTATGGCTACACCTTC
TRBV3-1/TRBV3-2	-	TRBD1	TRBJ2-4	CASSQRDSLNIQYF	TGTGCCAGCAGCCAAAGGGACAGCCTTAACATTCAGTACTTC
TRBV3-1/TRBV3-2	-	-	TRBJ2-7	CASSDPTTGAYEQYF	TGTGCCAGCAGCGACCCGACCACGGGGGCCTACGAGCAGTACTTC
TRBV19	-	-	TRBJ2-1	CASSNRDSPVEQFF	TGTGCCAGTAGTAACCGGGACTCCCCTGTCGAGCAGTTCTTC
TRBV10-3	-	-	TRBJ1-5	CAISESMARLAGQPQHF	TGTGCCATCAGTGAGTCGATGGCGCGGCTCGCCGGGCAGCCCCAGCATTTT
TRBV18	few	-	TRBJ1-2	CASSPGGWDGYTF	TGTGCCAGCTCACCCGGCGGCTGGGATGGCTACACCTTC
TRBV1	-	-	TRBJ2-1	CTSRTDEREFNEQFF	TGCACCAGCAGAACCGACGAGCGGGAGTTCAATGAGCAGTTCTTC
TRBV5-4	-	-	TRBJ2-5	CASSQRTDQETQYF	TGTGCCAGCAGCCAGCGGACAGATCAAGAGACCCAGTACTTC
TRBV7-9	-	TRBD1	TRBJ1-4	CASSWDRWSEKLFF	TGTGCCAGCAGCTGGGACAGATGGAGTGAAAAACTGTTTTTT
TRBV11-2	-	-	TRBJ2-1	CASNNVDYNEQFF	TGTGCCAGCAACAACGTCGACTACAATGAGCAGTTCTTC